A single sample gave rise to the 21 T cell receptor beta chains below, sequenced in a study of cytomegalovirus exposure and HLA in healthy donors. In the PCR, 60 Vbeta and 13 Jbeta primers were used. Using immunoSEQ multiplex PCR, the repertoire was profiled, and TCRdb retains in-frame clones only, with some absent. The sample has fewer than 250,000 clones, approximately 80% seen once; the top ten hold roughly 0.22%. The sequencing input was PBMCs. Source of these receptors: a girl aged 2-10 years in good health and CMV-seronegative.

The CDR3 DNA is TGTGCCAGCAGCTTAGGGCAGGTAAGCTCCTACGAGCAGTACTTC. Residues: CASSLGQVSSYEQYF. V gene TRBV13 combines with J gene TRBJ2-7, with D hard to call. The V gene lost 0 bases and the J gene lost 0 bases, with 9 bases spanning the gap. CDR1 is PRHDT and CDR2 is FYEKMQ in the germline V gene (reference sequence). CDR3 length: 15 residues.

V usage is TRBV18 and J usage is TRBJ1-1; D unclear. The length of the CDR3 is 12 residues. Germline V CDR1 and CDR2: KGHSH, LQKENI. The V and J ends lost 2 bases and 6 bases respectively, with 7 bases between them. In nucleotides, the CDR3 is TGTGCCAGCTCACCAGGGCGTGCTGAAGCTTTCTTT. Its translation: CASSPGRAEAFF.

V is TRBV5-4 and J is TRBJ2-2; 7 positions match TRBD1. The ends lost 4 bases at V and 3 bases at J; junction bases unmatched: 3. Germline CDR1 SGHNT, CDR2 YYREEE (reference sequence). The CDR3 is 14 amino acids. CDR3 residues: CASSADRDTGELFF. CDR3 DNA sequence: TGTGCCAGCAGCGCCGACAGGGACACCGGGGAGCTGTTTTTT.

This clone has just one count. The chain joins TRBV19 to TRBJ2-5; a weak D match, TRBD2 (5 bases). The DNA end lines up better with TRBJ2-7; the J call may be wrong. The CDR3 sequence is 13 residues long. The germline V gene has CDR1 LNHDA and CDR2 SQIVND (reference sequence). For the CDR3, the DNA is TGTGCCAGTAGTATACGGGACTCCTACGAGCAGTACTTC. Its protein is CASSIRDSYEQYF.

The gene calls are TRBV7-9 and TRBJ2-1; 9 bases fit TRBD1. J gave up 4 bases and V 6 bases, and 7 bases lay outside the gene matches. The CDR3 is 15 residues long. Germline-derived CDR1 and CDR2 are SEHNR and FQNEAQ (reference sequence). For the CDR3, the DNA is TGTGCCAGCAGGACGGGGGACAGGGCATACAATGAGCAGTTCTTC. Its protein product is CASRTGDRAYNEQFF.

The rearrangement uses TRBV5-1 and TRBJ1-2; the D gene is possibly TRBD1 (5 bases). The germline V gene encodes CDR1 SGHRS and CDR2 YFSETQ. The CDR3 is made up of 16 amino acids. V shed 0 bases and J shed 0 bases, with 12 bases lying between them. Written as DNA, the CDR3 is TGCGCCAGCAGCTTGGGGTACAGGTCGTCTAACTATGGCTACACCTTC. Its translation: CASSLGYRSSNYGYTF.

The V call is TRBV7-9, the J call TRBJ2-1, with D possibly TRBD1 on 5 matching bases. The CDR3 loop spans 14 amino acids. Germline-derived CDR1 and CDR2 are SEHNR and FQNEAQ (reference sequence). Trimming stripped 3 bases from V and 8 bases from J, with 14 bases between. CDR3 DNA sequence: TGTGCCAGCAGCTTGTTCCAGGGCTTTGATGAGCAGTTCTTC. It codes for CASSLFQGFDEQFF.

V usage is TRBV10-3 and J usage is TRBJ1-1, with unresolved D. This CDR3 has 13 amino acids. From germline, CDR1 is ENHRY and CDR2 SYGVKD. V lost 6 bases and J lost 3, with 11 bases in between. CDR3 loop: CAISTGEDTEAFF. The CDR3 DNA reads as TGTGCCATCAGCACGGGTGAGGACACTGAAGCTTTCTTT.

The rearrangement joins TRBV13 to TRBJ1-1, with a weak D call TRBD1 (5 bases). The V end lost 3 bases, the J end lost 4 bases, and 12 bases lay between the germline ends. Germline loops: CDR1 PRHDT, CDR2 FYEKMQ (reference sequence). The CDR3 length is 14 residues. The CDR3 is CASSFRVAGTEAFF. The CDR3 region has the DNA TGTGCCAGCAGCTTCAGGGTCGCTGGCACTGAAGCTTTCTTT.

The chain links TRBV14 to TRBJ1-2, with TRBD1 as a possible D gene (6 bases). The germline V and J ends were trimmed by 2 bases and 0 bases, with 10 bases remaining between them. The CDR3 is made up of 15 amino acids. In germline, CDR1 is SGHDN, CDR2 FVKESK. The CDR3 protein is CASSQWQGSNYGYTF. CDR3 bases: TGTGCCAGCAGCCAATGGCAGGGGTCTAACTATGGCTACACCTTC.

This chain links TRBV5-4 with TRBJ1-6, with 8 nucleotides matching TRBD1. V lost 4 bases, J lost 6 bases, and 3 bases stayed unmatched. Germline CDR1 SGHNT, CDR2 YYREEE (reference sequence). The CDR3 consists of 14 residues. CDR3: CASSLDRGNSPLHF. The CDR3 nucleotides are TGTGCCAGCAGCCTCGACAGGGGTAATTCACCCCTCCACTTT.

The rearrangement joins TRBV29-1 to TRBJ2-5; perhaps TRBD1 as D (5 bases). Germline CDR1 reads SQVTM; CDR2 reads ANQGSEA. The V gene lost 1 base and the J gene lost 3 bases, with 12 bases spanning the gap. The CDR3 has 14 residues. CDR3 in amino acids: CSVEGLRTKETQYF. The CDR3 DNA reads TGCAGCGTTGAAGGGCTCAGGACAAAAGAGACCCAGTACTTC. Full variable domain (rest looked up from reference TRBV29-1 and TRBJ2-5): SAVISQKPSRDICQRGTSLTIQCQVDSQVTMMFWYRQQPGQSLTLIATANQGSEATYESGFVIDKFPISRPNLTFSTLTVSNMSPEDSSIYLCSVEGLRTKETQYFGPGTRLLVL.

CDR3 nucleotides: TGTGCCAGCAGGGAATCCGGGGAGTGGGGGGGGGAGCAGTACTTC. Amino acid sequence: CASRESGEWGGEQYF. The genes are TRBV6-5 and TRBJ2-7; 7 nucleotides match TRBD2. The junction had 15 bases not matched to a gene; V was cut back by 6 bases and J by 7 bases. Germline CDR1 is MNHEY and CDR2 is SVGAGI. The CDR3 runs to 15 residues.

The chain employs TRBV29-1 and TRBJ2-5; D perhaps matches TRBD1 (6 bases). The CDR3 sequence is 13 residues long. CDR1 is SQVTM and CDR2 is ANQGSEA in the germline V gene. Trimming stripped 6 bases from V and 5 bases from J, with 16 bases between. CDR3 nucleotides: TGCAGCGTCGAATCAGGGGAGTGGGAGACCCAGTACTTC. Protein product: CSVESGEWETQYF.

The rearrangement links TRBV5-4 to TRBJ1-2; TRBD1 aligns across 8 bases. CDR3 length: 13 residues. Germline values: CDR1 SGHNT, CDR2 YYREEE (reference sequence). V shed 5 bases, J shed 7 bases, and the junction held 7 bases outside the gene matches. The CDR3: CASRRGQGSGYTF. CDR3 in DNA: TGTGCCAGCAGAAGAGGACAGGGATCTGGCTACACCTTC.

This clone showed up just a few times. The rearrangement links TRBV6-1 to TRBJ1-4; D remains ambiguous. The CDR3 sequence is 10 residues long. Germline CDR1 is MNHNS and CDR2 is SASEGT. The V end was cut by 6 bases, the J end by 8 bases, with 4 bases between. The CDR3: CASRREKLFF. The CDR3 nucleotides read TGTGCCAGCAGGAGGGAAAAACTGTTTTTT.

Written as DNA, the CDR3 is TGTGCCAGCAGTCAGTACTCTGGAAACACCATATATTTT. This gives the protein CASSQYSGNTIYF. The chain couples TRBV6-6 to TRBJ1-3; D is ambiguous. This CDR3 is 13 amino acids long. Trimming took off 5 bases at V and 0 bases at J, with 5 bases between the two ends. Germline V lookup: CDR1 MNHNY, CDR2 SVGAGI (reference sequence).

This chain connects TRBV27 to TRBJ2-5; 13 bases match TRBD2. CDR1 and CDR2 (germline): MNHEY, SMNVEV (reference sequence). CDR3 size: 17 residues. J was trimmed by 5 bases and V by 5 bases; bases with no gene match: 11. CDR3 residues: CASSPHWTSGGGETQYF. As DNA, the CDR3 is TGTGCCAGCAGTCCCCATTGGACTAGCGGGGGAGGGGAGACCCAGTACTTC.

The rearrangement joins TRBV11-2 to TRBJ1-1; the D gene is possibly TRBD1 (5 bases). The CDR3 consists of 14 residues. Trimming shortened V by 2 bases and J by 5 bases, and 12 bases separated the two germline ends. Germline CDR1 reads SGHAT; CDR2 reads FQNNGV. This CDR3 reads CASSLTVQGTEAFF. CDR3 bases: TGTGCCAGCAGCTTAACGGTTCAGGGTACTGAAGCTTTCTTT.

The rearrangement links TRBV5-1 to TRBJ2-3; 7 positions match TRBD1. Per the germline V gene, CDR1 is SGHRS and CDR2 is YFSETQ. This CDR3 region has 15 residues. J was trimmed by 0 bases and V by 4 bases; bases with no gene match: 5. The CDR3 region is CASSRDRSSTDTQYF. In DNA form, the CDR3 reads TGCGCCAGCAGCCGGGACAGATCTAGCACAGATACGCAGTATTTT.

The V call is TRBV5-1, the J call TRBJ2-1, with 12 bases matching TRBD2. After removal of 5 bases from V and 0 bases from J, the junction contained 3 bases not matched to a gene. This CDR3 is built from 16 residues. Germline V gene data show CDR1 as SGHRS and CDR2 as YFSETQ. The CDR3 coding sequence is TGCGCCAGCAGACAGACTAGCGGGGGCTCCTACAATGAGCAGTTCTTC. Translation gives CASRQTSGGSYNEQFF.